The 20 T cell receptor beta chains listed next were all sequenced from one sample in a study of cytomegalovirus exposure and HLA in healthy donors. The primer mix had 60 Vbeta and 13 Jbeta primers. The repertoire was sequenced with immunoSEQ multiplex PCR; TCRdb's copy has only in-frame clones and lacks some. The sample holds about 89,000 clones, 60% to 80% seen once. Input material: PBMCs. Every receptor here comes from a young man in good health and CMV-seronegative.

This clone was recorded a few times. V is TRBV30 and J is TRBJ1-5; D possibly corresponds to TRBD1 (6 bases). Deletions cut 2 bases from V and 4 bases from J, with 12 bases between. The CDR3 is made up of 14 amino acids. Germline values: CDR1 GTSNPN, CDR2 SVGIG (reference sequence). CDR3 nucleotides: TGTGCCTGGAGTCCGGGACACGGGAATCAGCCCCAGCATTTT. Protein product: CAWSPGHGNQPQHF.

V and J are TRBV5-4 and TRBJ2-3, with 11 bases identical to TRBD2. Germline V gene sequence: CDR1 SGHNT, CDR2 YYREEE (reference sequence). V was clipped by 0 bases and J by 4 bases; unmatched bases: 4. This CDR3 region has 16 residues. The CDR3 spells CASSLGGLADSDTQYF. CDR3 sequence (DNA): TGTGCCAGCAGCTTGGGGGGACTAGCGGATTCAGATACGCAGTATTTT.

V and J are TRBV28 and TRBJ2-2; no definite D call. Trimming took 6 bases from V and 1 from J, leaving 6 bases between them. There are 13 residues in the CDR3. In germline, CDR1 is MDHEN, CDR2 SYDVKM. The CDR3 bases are TGTGCCAGCAGACACGAGAACACCGGGGAGCTGTTTTTT. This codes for CASRHENTGELFF.

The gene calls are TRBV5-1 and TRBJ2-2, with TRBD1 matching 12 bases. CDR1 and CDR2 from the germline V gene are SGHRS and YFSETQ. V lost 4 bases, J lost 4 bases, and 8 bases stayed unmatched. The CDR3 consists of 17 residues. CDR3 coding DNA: TGCGCCAGCAGCCCGGGACAGGGGGCTGTAAGCACCGGGGAGCTGTTTTTT. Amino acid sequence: CASSPGQGAVSTGELFF.

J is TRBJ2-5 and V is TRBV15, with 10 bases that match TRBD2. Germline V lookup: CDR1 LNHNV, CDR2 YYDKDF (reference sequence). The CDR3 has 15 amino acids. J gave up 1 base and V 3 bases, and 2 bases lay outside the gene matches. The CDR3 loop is CATSRGLAIQETQYF. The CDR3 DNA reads TGTGCCACCAGCAGGGGACTAGCGATCCAAGAGACCCAGTACTTC.

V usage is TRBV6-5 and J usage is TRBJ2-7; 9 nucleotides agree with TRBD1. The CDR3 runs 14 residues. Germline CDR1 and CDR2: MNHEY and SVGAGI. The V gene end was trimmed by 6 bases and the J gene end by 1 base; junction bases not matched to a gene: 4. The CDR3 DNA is TGTGCCAGCAGCCCGGGACAGGGTTCCTACGAGCAGTACTTC. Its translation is CASSPGQGSYEQYF.

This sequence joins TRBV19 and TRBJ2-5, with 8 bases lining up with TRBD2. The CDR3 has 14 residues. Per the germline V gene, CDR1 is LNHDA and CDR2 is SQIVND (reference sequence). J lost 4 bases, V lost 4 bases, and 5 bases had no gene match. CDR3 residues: CASSTGRGGETQYF. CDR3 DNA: TGTGCCAGTAGTACGGGTCGGGGGGGAGAGACCCAGTACTTC.

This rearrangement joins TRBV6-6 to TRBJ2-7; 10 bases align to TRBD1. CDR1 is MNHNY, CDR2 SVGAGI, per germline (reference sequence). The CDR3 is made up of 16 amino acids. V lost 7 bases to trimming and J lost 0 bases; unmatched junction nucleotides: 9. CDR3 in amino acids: CASIMSGTGASYEQYF. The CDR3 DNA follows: TGTGCCAGCATTATGTCCGGGACAGGGGCCTCCTACGAGCAGTACTTC.

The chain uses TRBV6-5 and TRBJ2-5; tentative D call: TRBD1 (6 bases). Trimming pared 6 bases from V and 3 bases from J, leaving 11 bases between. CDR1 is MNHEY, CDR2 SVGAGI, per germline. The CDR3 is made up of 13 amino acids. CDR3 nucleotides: TGTGCCAGCAGCACAGGGCCCGAAGAGACCCAGTACTTC. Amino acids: CASSTGPEETQYF.

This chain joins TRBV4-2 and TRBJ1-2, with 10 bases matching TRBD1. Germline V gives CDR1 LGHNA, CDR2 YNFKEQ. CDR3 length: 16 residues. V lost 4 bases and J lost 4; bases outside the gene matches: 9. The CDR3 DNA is TGTGCCAGCAGCCCACCGCCGGGACAGGGGATCTATGGCTACACCTTC. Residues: CASSPPPGQGIYGYTF.

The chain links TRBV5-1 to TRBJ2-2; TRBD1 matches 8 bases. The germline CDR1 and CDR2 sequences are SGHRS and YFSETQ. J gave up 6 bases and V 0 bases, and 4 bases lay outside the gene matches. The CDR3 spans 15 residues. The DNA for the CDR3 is TGCGCCAGCAGCTTGGCCAGGGGGCTTGCCGGGGAGCTGTTTTTT. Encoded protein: CASSLARGLAGELFF.

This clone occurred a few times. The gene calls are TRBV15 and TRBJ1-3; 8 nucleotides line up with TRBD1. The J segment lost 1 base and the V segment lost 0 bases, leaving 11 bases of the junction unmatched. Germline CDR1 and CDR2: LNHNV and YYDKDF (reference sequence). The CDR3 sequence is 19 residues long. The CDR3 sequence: CATSRDHRQGAISGNTIYF. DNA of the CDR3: TGTGCCACCAGCAGAGATCATCGGCAGGGGGCGATTTCTGGAAACACCATATATTTT.

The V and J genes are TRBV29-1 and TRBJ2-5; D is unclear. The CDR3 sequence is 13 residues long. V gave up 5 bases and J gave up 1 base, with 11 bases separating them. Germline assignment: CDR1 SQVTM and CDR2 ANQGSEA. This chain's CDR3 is CSVRPQLQETQYF. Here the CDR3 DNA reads TGCAGCGTTCGTCCCCAACTCCAAGAGACCCAGTACTTC.

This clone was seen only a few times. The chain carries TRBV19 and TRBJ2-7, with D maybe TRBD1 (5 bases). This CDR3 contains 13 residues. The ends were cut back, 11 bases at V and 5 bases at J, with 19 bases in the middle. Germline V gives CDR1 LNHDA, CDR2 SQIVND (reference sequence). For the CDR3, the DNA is TGTGCCTCAAGGGGCAGCCTCATGGACGAGCAGTACTTC. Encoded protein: CASRGSLMDEQYF.

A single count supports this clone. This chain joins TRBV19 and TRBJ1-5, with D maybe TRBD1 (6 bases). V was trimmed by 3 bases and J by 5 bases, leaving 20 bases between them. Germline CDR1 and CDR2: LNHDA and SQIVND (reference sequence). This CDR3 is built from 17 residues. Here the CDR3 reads CASSIQQGHTRDQPQHF. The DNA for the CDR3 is TGTGCCAGTAGTATCCAACAGGGCCACACCAGAGATCAGCCCCAGCATTTT.

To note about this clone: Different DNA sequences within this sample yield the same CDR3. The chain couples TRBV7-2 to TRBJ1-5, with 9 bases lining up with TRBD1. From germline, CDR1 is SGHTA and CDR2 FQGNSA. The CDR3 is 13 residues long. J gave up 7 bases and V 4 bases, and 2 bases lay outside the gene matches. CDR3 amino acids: CASSWTGVQPQHF. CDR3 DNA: TGTGCCAGCAGCTGGACAGGGGTGCAGCCCCAGCATTTT.

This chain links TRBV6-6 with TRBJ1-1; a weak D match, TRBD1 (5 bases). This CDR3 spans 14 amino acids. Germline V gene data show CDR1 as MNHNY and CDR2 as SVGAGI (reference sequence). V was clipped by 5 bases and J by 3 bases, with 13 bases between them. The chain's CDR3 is CASSQAGRDTEAFF. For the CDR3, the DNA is TGTGCCAGCAGTCAAGCAGGGAGGGACACTGAAGCTTTCTTT.

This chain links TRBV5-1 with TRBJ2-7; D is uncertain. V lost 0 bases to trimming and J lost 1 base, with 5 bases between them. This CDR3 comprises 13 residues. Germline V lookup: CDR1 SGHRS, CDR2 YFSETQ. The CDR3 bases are TGCGCCAGCAGCTTGGACGGTTCCTACGAGCAGTACTTC. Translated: CASSLDGSYEQYF.

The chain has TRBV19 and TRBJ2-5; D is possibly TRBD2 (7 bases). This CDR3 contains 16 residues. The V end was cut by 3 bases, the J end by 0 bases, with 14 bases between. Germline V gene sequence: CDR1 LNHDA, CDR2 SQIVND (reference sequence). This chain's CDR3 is CASSIQGGDYQETQYF. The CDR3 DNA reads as TGTGCCAGTAGTATTCAAGGGGGGGACTACCAAGAGACCCAGTACTTC. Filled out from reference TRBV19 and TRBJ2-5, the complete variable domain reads DGGITQSPKYLFRKEGQNVTLSCEQNLNHDAMYWYRQDPGQGLRLIYYSQIVNDFQKGDIAEGYSVSREKKESFPLTVTSAQKNPTAFYLCASSIQGGDYQETQYFGPGTRLLVL.

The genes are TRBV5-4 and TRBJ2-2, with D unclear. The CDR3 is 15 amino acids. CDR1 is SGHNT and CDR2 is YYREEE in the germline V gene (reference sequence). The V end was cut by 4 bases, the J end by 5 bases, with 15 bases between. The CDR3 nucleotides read TGTGCCAGCAGCGGAAGGTCGGGTGGGACCGGGGAGCTGTTTTTT. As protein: CASSGRSGGTGELFF. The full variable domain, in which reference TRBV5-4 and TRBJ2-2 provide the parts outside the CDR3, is ETGVTQSPTHLIKTRGQQVTLRCSSQSGHNTVSWYQQALGQGPQFIFQYYREEENGRGNFPPRFSGLQFPNYSSELNVNALELDDSALYLCASSGRSGGTGELFFGEGSRLTVL.